The clone carrying this T cell receptor beta chain was picked up many times. Its antigen is currently unknown. Time point: technical triplicate 3. This sample is drawn from a study of neurological immune-mediated disorders. Losses at the gene ends were 0 bases for V and 0 bases for J; bases not matched to a gene: 5. Germline V gene data show CDR1 as LNHNV and CDR2 as YYDKDF (reference sequence). The CDR3 loop spans 17 amino acids. Study outcomes and limitations: Patients with HTLV-1-associated myelopathy had the highest level of TCR clonal expansion, whereas patients with multiple sclerosis had the lowest level, falling beneath the level found in healthy controls. There were no CDR3 amino acid sequences shared by expanded clones across subjects, a result suggesting private repertoires in all groups.

The method for making cDNA was 5'RACE, and it used 10-nucleotide random UMIs. A single run covered 15-18 subjects with over 190 million TCR-beta sequences. TCRdb reanalysed the 5' RACE reads using MiXCR and keeps one entry per CDR3 protein. This repertoire shows about 44,000 distinct CDR3 sequences, approximately 21% found once; its top ten account for around 4%. This receptor was obtained from a man aged 55 to 70 with HTLV-1-associated myelopathy (HAM/TSP). The sequenced sample was PBMCs. This sequence joins TRBV15 and TRBJ2-7; TRBD2 matches 10 bases. CDR3 nucleotide sequence: TGTGCCACCAGCAGAGAAAAGGGACTAGCGTACTCCTACGAGCAGTACTTC. Amino acids: CATSREKGLAYSYEQYF.